The rows below give T cell receptor beta chains drawn from one sample of a study of blood T cell repertoires in COVID-19. The method was immunoSEQ multiplex PCR; TCRdb's version includes in-frame clones alone and lacks a portion of them. Among about 95,000 clones listed, roughly 89% were seen once. The specimen sequenced was peripheral blood. The receptors derive from a man aged 60 to 69 with COVID-19, enrolled during active disease. Both conserved end residues are part of each CDR3. The order of the fields is J gene, D gene, V gene, clone size, CDR3 DNA, CDR3 protein. D genes are given only for firm matches. The size field is filled for only some rows; it gives once, few, many or a size class.

>TRBJ2-1|TRBD2|TRBV5-1|.
TGCGCCAGCAGCTTAGATAGCGGGAGATACAATGAGCAGTTCTTC
CASSLDSGRYNEQFF
>TRBJ2-5|TRBD1|TRBV24-1|.
TGTGCCACCAGTGAAACCGGGACAGGGGAAGAGACCCAGTACTTC
CATSETGTGEETQYF
>TRBJ1-4|.|TRBV5-5|.
TGTGCCAGCAGCTTATCGGGTCGGGCGGGTCATGAAAAACTGTTTTTT
CASSLSGRAGHEKLFF
>TRBJ2-3|.|TRBV18|.
TGTGCCAGCTCACCGGGACTCCGCGATACGCAGTATTTT
CASSPGLRDTQYF
>TRBJ2-5|.|TRBV7-3|.
TGTGCCAGCAGTGTTGGGCAGGTAGAGACCCAGTACTTC
CASSVGQVETQYF
>TRBJ1-1|TRBD1|TRBV12-5|.
TGTGCTAGTGGTTTGTTAAGGGGACAGGGGGGCACTGAAGCTTTCTTT
CASGLLRGQGGTEAFF
>TRBJ2-2|TRBD2|TRBV28|.
TGTGCCAGCAGTTGGCCAGCGGGAACGAACATCGGGGAGCTGTTTTTT
CASSWPAGTNIGELFF
>TRBJ2-2|.|TRBV10-1|.
TGCGCCAGCAAGGCCCGGGAGCTGGGGGAGCTGTTTTTT
CASKARELGELFF
>TRBJ1-3|.|TRBV29-1|.
TGCAGCGTCCTAGGGGCAGACACCATATATTTT
CSVLGADTIYF
>TRBJ1-1|.|TRBV19|few
TGTGCCAGTAATAAAGGGGCCGGTGAAGCTTTCTTT
CASNKGAGEAFF
>TRBJ1-1|.|TRBV4-3|.
TGCGCCAGCAGCCAAGACAGTATGAACACTGAAGCTTTCTTT
CASSQDSMNTEAFF
>TRBJ2-3|.|TRBV7-3|.
TGTGCCAGCAGCCTCTCCGCGGCACAAGATACGCAGTATTTT
CASSLSAAQDTQYF